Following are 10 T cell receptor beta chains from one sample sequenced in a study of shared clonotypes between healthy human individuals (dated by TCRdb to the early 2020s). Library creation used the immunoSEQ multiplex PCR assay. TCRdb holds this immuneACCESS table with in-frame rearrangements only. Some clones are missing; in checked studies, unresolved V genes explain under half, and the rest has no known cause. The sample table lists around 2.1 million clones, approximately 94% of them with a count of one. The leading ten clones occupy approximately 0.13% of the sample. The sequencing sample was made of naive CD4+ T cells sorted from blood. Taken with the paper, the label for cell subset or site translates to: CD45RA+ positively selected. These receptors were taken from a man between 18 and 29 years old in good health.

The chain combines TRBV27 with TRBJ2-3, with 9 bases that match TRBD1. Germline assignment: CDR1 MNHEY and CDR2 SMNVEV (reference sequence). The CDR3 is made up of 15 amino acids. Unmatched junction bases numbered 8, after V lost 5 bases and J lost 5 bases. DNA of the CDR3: TGTGCCAGCAGTCAGGACAGGGGAGAGGTAGATACGCAGTATTTT. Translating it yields CASSQDRGEVDTQYF.

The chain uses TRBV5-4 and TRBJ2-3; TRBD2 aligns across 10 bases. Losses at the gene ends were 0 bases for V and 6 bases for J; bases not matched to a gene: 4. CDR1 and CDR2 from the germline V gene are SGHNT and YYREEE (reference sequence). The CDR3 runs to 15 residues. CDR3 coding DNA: TGTGCCAGCAGCTTGGGTGGGACTAGCGCGGATACGCAGTATTTT. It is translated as CASSLGGTSADTQYF.

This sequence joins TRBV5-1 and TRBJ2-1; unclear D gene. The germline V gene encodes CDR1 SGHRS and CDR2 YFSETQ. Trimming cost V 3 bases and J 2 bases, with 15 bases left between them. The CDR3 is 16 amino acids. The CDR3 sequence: CASSSSSSSAYNEQFF. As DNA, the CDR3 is TGCGCCAGCAGCTCCTCTAGTTCCTCAGCCTACAATGAGCAGTTCTTC.

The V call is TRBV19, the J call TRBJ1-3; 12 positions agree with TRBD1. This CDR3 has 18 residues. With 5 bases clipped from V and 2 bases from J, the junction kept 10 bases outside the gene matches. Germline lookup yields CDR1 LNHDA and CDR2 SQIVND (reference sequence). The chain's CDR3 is CASSALRDRGHTGNTIYF. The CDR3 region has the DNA TGTGCCAGTAGTGCACTACGGGACAGGGGGCATACTGGAAACACCATATATTTT. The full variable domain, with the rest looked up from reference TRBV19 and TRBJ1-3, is DGGITQSPKYLFRKEGQNVTLSCEQNLNHDAMYWYRQDPGQGLRLIYYSQIVNDFQKGDIAEGYSVSREKKESFPLTVTSAQKNPTAFYLCASSALRDRGHTGNTIYFGEGSWLTVV.

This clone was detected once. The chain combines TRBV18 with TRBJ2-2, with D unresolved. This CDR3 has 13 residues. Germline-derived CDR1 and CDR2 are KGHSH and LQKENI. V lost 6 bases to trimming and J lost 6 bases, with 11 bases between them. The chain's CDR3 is CASSPTLSGELFF. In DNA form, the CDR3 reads TGTGCCAGCTCCCCAACTCTGTCCGGGGAGCTGTTTTTT.

CDR3 DNA sequence: TGTGCCAGCAGCGTAGAGTATCCGGGAGAGGGCTACAATGAGCAGTTCTTC. Translating it yields CASSVEYPGEGYNEQFF. This chain uses TRBV9 with TRBJ2-1; D is perhaps TRBD2 (6 bases). Trimming cost V 0 bases and J 3 bases, with 16 bases left between them. Germline V lookup: CDR1 SGDLS, CDR2 YYNGEE. This CDR3 contains 17 residues.

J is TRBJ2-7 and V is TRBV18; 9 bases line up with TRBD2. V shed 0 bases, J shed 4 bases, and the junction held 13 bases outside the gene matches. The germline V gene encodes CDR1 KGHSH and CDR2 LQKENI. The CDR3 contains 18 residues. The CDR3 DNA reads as TGTGCCAGCTCACCACCCAGGGGCTCTAGCGGGACCACATACGAGCAGTACTTC. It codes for CASSPPRGSSGTTYEQYF. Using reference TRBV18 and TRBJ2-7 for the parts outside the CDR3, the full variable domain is NAGVMQNPRHLVRRRGQEARLRCSPMKGHSHVYWYRQLPEEGLKFMVYLQKENIIDESGMPKERFSAEFPKEGPSILRIQQVVRGDSAAYFCASSPPRGSSGTTYEQYFGPGTRLTVT.

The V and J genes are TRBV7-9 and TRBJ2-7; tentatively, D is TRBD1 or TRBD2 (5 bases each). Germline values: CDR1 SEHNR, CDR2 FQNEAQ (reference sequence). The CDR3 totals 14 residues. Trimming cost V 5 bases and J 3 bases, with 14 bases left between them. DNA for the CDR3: TGTGCCAGCAGCGGACTCAGGGAAAACTACGAGCAGTACTTC. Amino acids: CASSGLRENYEQYF.

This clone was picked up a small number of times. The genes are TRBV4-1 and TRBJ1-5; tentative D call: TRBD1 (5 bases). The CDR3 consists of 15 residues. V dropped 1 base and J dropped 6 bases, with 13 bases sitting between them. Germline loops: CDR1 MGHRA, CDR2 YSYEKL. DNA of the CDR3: TGCGCCAGCAGCCAAGGCCAGGGAGGTCCTCAGCCCCAGCATTTT. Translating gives CASSQGQGGPQPQHF.

The CDR3 bases are TGTGCCAGCAGCTTAGGGGGCAGGGCTGGGACCTACGAGCAGTACTTC. It codes for CASSLGGRAGTYEQYF. The chain combines TRBV11-1 with TRBJ2-7; a possible D gene is TRBD1 (5 bases). The CDR3 has 16 residues. The germline V gene encodes CDR1 SGHAT and CDR2 FQDESV (reference sequence). Trimming left V 1 base short and J 2 bases short, with 15 bases between.